The rows below give T cell receptor beta chains drawn from one sample of a study of OX40 agonist ivuxolimab in advanced cancers. Repertoires were generated with immunoSEQ multiplex PCR, while TCRdb's copy carries only in-frame clones and drops some. The sample holds tens of thousands of clones, around 80% seen once. This specimen was CD4+ or CD8+ T cells sorted from blood, taken in a trial of the OX40 agonist ivuxolimab. Receptors were obtained from an adult with an advanced solid tumor such as melanoma, head and neck, liver or kidney cancer. The CDR3 runs from the conserved cysteine through the conserved F or W. The order of the fields is D gene, clone size, J gene, V gene, CDR3 DNA, CDR3 protein. A D gene is named only where the DNA matches it firmly. Clone size is stated in some rows and not others, as once, few, many or a class when expanded.

>-|once|TRBJ2-2|TRBV2
TGTGCCAGCAGACGGGGTGGGGACACCGGGGAGCTGTTTTTT
CASRRGGDTGELFF
>-|once|TRBJ1-3|TRBV7-2
TGTGCCAGCAGCTTAGACAGCTCTGGAAACACCATATATTTT
CASSLDSSGNTIYF
>-|once|TRBJ1-2|TRBV21-1
TGTGCCAGCACTAAAGGGCGGAGGAAAGGCTACACCTTC
CASTKGRRKGYTF
>TRBD1|-|TRBJ1-3|TRBV28
TGTGCCAGCAGTGTATCACAGGGGGCCGGTAGCGACACCATATATTTT
CASSVSQGAGSDTIYF
>TRBD1|-|TRBJ1-4|TRBV14
TGTGCCAGCAGCCCGACCTGGACAGGGGGGAATGAAAAACTGTTTTTT
CASSPTWTGGNEKLFF
>TRBD1|-|TRBJ2-1|TRBV27
TGTGCCAGCAGTCACAGGGGGTTCGGTAGTGAGCAGTTCTTC
CASSHRGFGSEQFF
>-|-|TRBJ1-1|TRBV4-1
TGCGCCAGCAGCCAAGACCGGTGGGAAATCGGGGGTGACACTGAAGCTTTCTTT
CASSQDRWEIGGDTEAFF
>TRBD1|-|TRBJ1-1|TRBV7-3
TGTGCCAGCAGCTTGAAGAGACAGGGACAGCAGGCGGCTTTCTTT
CASSLKRQGQQAAFF
>-|once|TRBJ2-2|TRBV5-1
TGCGCCAGCAGCCTGACACCGTCGAACACCGGGGAGCTGTTTTTT
CASSLTPSNTGELFF
>TRBD1|once|TRBJ1-5|TRBV28
TGTGCCAGCAGCCCCGGACAGGGGGCGAGTCAGCCCCAGCATTTT
CASSPGQGASQPQHF
>-|-|TRBJ1-1|TRBV11-2
TGTGCCAGCAGCTTCAGGGAAATGGGCACTGAAGCTTTCTTT
CASSFREMGTEAFF
>-|-|TRBJ1-2|TRBV7-9
TGTGCCAGCAGCTTAGCCGGCGGGGAAAGAGGCTACACCTTC
CASSLAGGERGYTF
>TRBD2|-|TRBJ2-3|TRBV7-3
TGTGCCAGCAGCTCCACTAGCGGGGGGCGGTTTAGCACAGATACGCAGTATTTT
CASSSTSGGRFSTDTQYF
>-|-|TRBJ1-6|TRBV27
TGTGCCAGCAGTTTTCAGTCCAATAATTCACCCCTCCACTTT
CASSFQSNNSPLHF
>TRBD1|-|TRBJ1-1|TRBV2
TGTGCCACCTCAACAGGGGGATGGGGGAACACTGAAGCTTTCTTT
CATSTGGWGNTEAFF
>-|-|TRBJ1-1|TRBV7-3
TGTGCCAGCAGCTTATTACTCCTCCAGGGGAACACTGAAGCTTTCTTT
CASSLLLLQGNTEAFF
>TRBD1|-|TRBJ1-1|TRBV15
TGTGCCACCAGCAGACTCTGGGGGACAGGGAGTACTGAAGCTTTCTTT
CATSRLWGTGSTEAFF
>-|once|TRBJ2-7|TRBV27
TGTGCCAGCAGTTTATCGATGGGGCGGCCTTACGAGCAGTACTTC
CASSLSMGRPYEQYF
>-|once|TRBJ2-7|TRBV5-4
TGTGCCAGCAGCTGGAGGGACGGACCCTACGAGCAGTACTTC
CASSWRDGPYEQYF
>TRBD1|-|TRBJ2-5|TRBV6-1
TGTGCCAGCAGTAAAAACCCGGACAGGCAAGAGACCCAGTACTTC
CASSKNPDRQETQYF
>-|once|TRBJ1-3|TRBV30
TGTGCCTGGGGATTAGACTCTGGAAACACCATATATTTT
CAWGLDSGNTIYF
>TRBD1|-|TRBJ1-3|TRBV7-2
TGTGCCAGCAGCCCTGGGACAGGGCGATACAACACCATATATTTT
CASSPGTGRYNTIYF
>-|-|TRBJ1-1|TRBV6-5
TGTGCCAGCAGTTTTCGGGGGGGGACTGAAGCTTTCTTT
CASSFRGGTEAFF
>-|-|TRBJ2-3|TRBV6-5
TGTGCCAGCAGACTGCAGGGAAAAGGCACAGATACGCAGTATTTT
CASRLQGKGTDTQYF
>-|-|TRBJ1-2|TRBV30
TGTGCCTGGAGTTGGGAAAATGGCTACACCTTC
CAWSWENGYTF
>TRBD2|-|TRBJ2-3|TRBV4-3
TGCGCCAGCAGCCAGGGTAGCGGGGGGGGTTATACGCAGTATTTT
CASSQGSGGGYTQYF
>-|-|TRBJ1-1|TRBV29-1
TGCAGCGGGGCCCTTAGGGGCGCAGGCACTGAAGCTTTCTTT
CSGALRGAGTEAFF
>TRBD1|-|TRBJ1-1|TRBV6-6
TGTGCCAGCAGCCGGGGACAGACGGAAACTGAAGCTTTCTTT
CASSRGQTETEAFF
>TRBD2|few|TRBJ2-1|TRBV5-4
TGTGCCAGCAGCTTGGGCCTAGCGGGGGCCTACAATGAGCAGTTCTTC
CASSLGLAGAYNEQFF
>-|-|TRBJ1-1|TRBV11-2
TGTGCCAGCAGCTTATACCGAACTCCCGGGACTGAAGCTTTCTTT
CASSLYRTPGTEAFF
>-|-|TRBJ1-4|TRBV5-8
TGTGCCAGCAGCTTGTCGGGTAGACAGAATGAAAAACTGTTTTTT
CASSLSGRQNEKLFF
>-|-|TRBJ1-3|TRBV5-6
TGTGCCAGCACCTCGGGGAACACCATATATTTT
CASTSGNTIYF
>-|-|TRBJ2-2|TRBV5-4
TGTGCCAGCAGCCAGGGTTTTAACACCGGGGAGCTGTTTTTT
CASSQGFNTGELFF
>TRBD1|-|TRBJ1-6|TRBV2
TGTGCCAGCAGAGCTACAGGGGGCAAGGTGTCCTATAATTCACCCCTCCACTTT
CASRATGGKVSYNSPLHF
>TRBD1|-|TRBJ1-2|TRBV19
TGTGCCAGTAGTATGCCACAGGGGGCCGACTATGGCTACACCTTC
CASSMPQGADYGYTF
>TRBD1|-|TRBJ1-2|TRBV7-2
TGTGCCAGCAGCTTAAACAGGGGGTTGGATGGCTACACCTTC
CASSLNRGLDGYTF
>-|-|TRBJ1-5|TRBV2
TGTGCCAGCAGCAGGGAGGACAATCAGCCCCAGCATTTT
CASSREDNQPQHF
>-|-|TRBJ2-3|TRBV29-1
TGCAGCGCAGACTCGAGTTATAGCACAGATACGCAGTATTTT
CSADSSYSTDTQYF
>-|few|TRBJ1-5|TRBV29-1
TGCAGCGTTGCCGGCGGAGGGGATCAGCCCCAGCATTTT
CSVAGGGDQPQHF
>-|-|TRBJ1-2|TRBV19
TGTGCCAGTAGTGATAATCCGGGACGGCGTTCGGGCTACACCTTC
CASSDNPGRRSGYTF
>-|once|TRBJ1-3|TRBV20-1
TGCAGTCCCTTATGGGAAAACACCATATATTTT
CSPLWENTIYF
>-|-|TRBJ2-1|TRBV7-2
TGTGCCAGCAGCGATGCGATTCACATGAATGAGCAGTTCTTC
CASSDAIHMNEQFF
>-|-|TRBJ2-3|TRBV19
TGTGCCAGTACCCCAGGGAGCACAGATACGCAGTATTTT
CASTPGSTDTQYF
>-|-|TRBJ1-5|TRBV28
TGTGCCAGCAGTTTTAGCGCTACTTTAAATCAGCCCCAGCATTTT
CASSFSATLNQPQHF
>-|-|TRBJ2-7|TRBV19
TGTGCCAGTAGTTCCCCCGGGTCGGTCTACGAGCAGTACTTC
CASSSPGSVYEQYF